The 20 T cell receptor beta chains presented below share a single source sample, sequenced in a study of T cell repertoires in cytomegalovirus infection. From the reads, TCRdb called clonotypes with MiXCR, one entry per CDR3 protein. The sample has about 340,000 distinct CDR3 sequences, almost 30% seen once. The antigens for these receptors are not known. The source material was cultured PBMCs, sampled from culture after CMV antigen stimulation. Every receptor here comes from a human donor in good health (CMV status not recorded). Some clones in this sample may be carry-over from other donors' samples.

In its sample, this clonotype was seen many times. Written as DNA, the CDR3 is TGTGCCAGCAGCTTTAACATCATGTCGAGCTCTGGGGCCAACGTCCTGACTTTC. Translating gives CASSFNIMSSSGANVLTF. The chain is built from TRBV7-8 and TRBJ2-6; D unresolved. V dropped 3 bases and J dropped 0 bases, with 15 bases sitting between them. The CDR3 is 18 residues long. The germline gives CDR1 SGHVS, CDR2 FQNEAQ.

The genes are TRBV7-9 and TRBJ2-7; 7 bases align to TRBD2. There are 15 residues in the CDR3. Germline V lookup: CDR1 SEHNR, CDR2 FQNEAQ (reference sequence). J lost 5 bases, V lost 0 bases, and 7 bases had no gene match. The CDR3 is CASSLARLAVHEQYF. The DNA for the CDR3 is TGTGCCAGCAGCTTAGCCCGACTAGCTGTGCACGAGCAGTACTTC.

This chain joins TRBV4-1 and TRBJ2-2; 8 bases are shared with TRBD1. CDR1 is MGHRA, CDR2 YSYEKL, per germline. There are 18 residues in the CDR3. V lost 0 bases to trimming and J lost 4 bases; unmatched junction nucleotides: 10. CDR3 nucleotide sequence: TGCGCCAGCAGCCAAGATTCGCGGACAGGGTGGACCACCGGGGAGCTGTTTTTT. Amino acids: CASSQDSRTGWTTGELFF.

V and J are TRBV28 and TRBJ2-7; 7 bases are a match to TRBD2. The germline V gene encodes CDR1 MDHEN and CDR2 SYDVKM. The junction had 12 bases not matched to a gene; V was cut back by 6 bases and J by 4 bases. This CDR3 spans 15 amino acids. The CDR3 loop reads CASSAIRLAIYEQYF. DNA for the CDR3: TGTGCCAGCAGCGCGATTCGACTAGCAATATACGAGCAGTACTTC.

This clonotype occurred a few times. This chain connects TRBV24-1 to TRBJ2-5; a weak D match, TRBD1 (5 bases). V gave up 3 bases and J gave up 1 base, with 14 bases separating them. CDR1 and CDR2 (germline): KGHDR, SFDVKD. There are 16 residues in the CDR3. The CDR3 region is CATSDPRIDSQETQYF. In DNA form, the CDR3 reads TGTGCCACCAGTGATCCCCGCATCGACAGCCAAGAGACCCAGTACTTC.

There are a few counts of this clonotype. The chain recombines TRBV3-1 with TRBJ2-7, with 12 nucleotides matching TRBD2. There are 14 residues in the CDR3. Germline V gives CDR1 LGHDT, CDR2 YNNKEL (reference sequence). The junction had 5 bases not matched to a gene; V was cut back by 2 bases and J by 9 bases. The DNA of the CDR3 is TGTGCCAGCAGCCAACTAGCGGGGGGGCCTGGGCAGTACTTC. As protein: CASSQLAGGPGQYF.

The chain joins TRBV29-1 to TRBJ2-7; 9 nucleotides match TRBD1. This CDR3 region has 14 residues. J was trimmed by 6 bases and V by 0 bases; bases with no gene match: 6. CDR1 SQVTM and CDR2 ANQGSEA come from the germline V gene. The CDR3 bases are TGCAGCGTTGAAGAGGACAAGACAGGGGGCGAGCAGTACTTC. Protein sequence: CSVEEDKTGGEQYF.

J is TRBJ2-5 and V is TRBV24-1; 7 positions match TRBD1. The CDR3 contains 17 residues. Germline CDR1 KGHDR, CDR2 SFDVKD. J lost 1 base, V lost 6 bases, and 13 bases had no gene match. The CDR3 loop is CATSRNPIQGFQETQYF. The CDR3 DNA reads TGTGCCACCAGTCGTAACCCCATACAGGGGTTCCAAGAGACCCAGTACTTC.

The chain recombines TRBV7-8 with TRBJ1-2; 11 nucleotides match TRBD1. This CDR3 has 15 amino acids. The trim removed 5 bases at V and 6 bases at J, leaving 8 bases unmatched. CDR1 is SGHVS, CDR2 FQNEAQ, per germline. The CDR3 here is CASSRDPGQGDGYTF. The CDR3 region has the DNA TGTGCCAGCAGCCGGGACCCGGGACAGGGGGATGGCTACACCTTC.

The gene calls are TRBV28 and TRBJ1-5; possibly TRBD1 for D (6 bases). There are 15 residues in the CDR3. V was shortened by 11 bases and J by 0 bases, with 17 bases between the two germline ends. Germline V gene lookup returns CDR1 MDHEN and CDR2 SYDVKM. In DNA, the CDR3 is TGTGCCCCCCGACCCCGGACAGTTAGCAATCAGCCCCAGCATTTT. This encodes CAPRPRTVSNQPQHF.

This clonotype was observed a few times. The chain uses TRBV9 and TRBJ1-5; no clear D gene. The V and J ends lost 0 bases and 4 bases respectively, with 11 bases between them. Germline V gene lookup returns CDR1 SGDLS and CDR2 YYNGEE. The CDR3 has 15 amino acids. DNA for the CDR3: TGTGCCAGCAGCGTAGGAACGACCGGGAATCAGCCCCAGCATTTT. As protein: CASSVGTTGNQPQHF.

The table lists this clonotype with many counts. This sequence joins TRBV6-2 or TRBV6-3 and TRBJ2-1; 7 bases fit TRBD2. The length of the CDR3 is 16 residues. The germline V gene has CDR1 MNHEY and CDR2 SVGEGT. V dropped 6 bases and J dropped 6; count of bases not matched to a gene: 14. The CDR3 spells CASSPATGLGFNEQFF. CDR3 in DNA: TGTGCCAGCAGCCCCGCTACCGGACTAGGGTTCAATGAGCAGTTCTTC.

The CDR3 bases are TGTGCCATCAGTGAGGCTGCGGCAACTAATGAAAAACTGTTTTTT. Protein sequence: CAISEAAATNEKLFF. The V and J genes are TRBV10-3 and TRBJ1-4; D is uncertain. The CDR3 spans 15 residues. Trimming took off 2 bases at V and 0 bases at J, with 7 bases between the two ends. The germline V gene encodes CDR1 ENHRY and CDR2 SYGVKD.

This clonotype was detected only a few times. V usage is TRBV6-1 and J usage is TRBJ1-1, with no clear D. V dropped 6 bases and J dropped 4 bases, with 18 bases sitting between them. Germline V gene sequence: CDR1 MNHNS, CDR2 SASEGT. This CDR3 region has 15 residues. CDR3 residues: CASRTSAGPGTEAFF. The CDR3 DNA is TGTGCCAGCAGGACAAGCGCCGGGCCGGGCACTGAAGCTTTCTTT.

V usage is TRBV20-1 and J usage is TRBJ2-7, with D perhaps TRBD2 (6 bases). CDR1 is DFQATT and CDR2 is SNEGSKA in the germline V gene (reference sequence). The CDR3 loop spans 13 amino acids. V lost 0 bases and J lost 3, with 9 bases in between. In nucleotides, the CDR3 is TGCAGTGCTAGAGAAACGGGAGTCTACGAGCAGTACTTC. Amino acids: CSARETGVYEQYF.

The V and J genes are TRBV11-2 and TRBJ2-1; D possibly corresponds to TRBD2 (6 bases). In germline, CDR1 is SGHAT, CDR2 FQNNGV. V was shortened by 4 bases and J by 2 bases, with 12 bases between the two germline ends. This CDR3 is 15 amino acids long. The CDR3 DNA sequence: TGTGCCAGCAGCTCTGTCAGCGGGCCCTACAATGAGCAGTTCTTC. Translated: CASSSVSGPYNEQFF.

The CDR3 here is CASRQRLGRDSSPTEVSTEAFF. CDR3 coding DNA: TGTGCCAGCAGACAGCGGCTCGGGCGGGACAGTAGTCCAACAGAGGTTAGCACTGAAGCTTTCTTT. J is TRBJ1-1 and V is TRBV7-9; 7 bases are shared with TRBD1. The CDR3 consists of 22 residues. Unmatched junction bases numbered 32, after V lost 6 bases and J lost 4 bases. Germline assignment: CDR1 SEHNR and CDR2 FQNEAQ (reference sequence). The full variable domain, in which reference TRBV7-9 and TRBJ1-1 provide the parts outside the CDR3, is DTGVSQNPRHKITKRGQNVTFRCDPISEHNRLYWYRQTLGQGPEFLTYFQNEAQLEKSRLLSDRFSAERPKGSFSTLEIQRTEQGDSAMYLCASRQRLGRDSSPTEVSTEAFFGQGTRLTVV.

The CDR3 loop is CAIRGTGGNTIYF. The CDR3 DNA is TGTGCCATCAGGGGGACTGGCGGAAACACCATATATTTT. The chain carries TRBV10-3 and TRBJ1-3; a possible D gene is TRBD1 (5 bases). The CDR3 is 13 amino acids. The V end was cut by 6 bases, the J end by 4 bases, with 10 bases between. The germline CDR1 and CDR2 sequences are ENHRY and SYGVKD.

The chain carries TRBV5-1 and TRBJ2-1, with 11 positions matching TRBD1. V was clipped by 4 bases and J by 5 bases; unmatched bases: 8. Germline V lookup: CDR1 SGHRS, CDR2 YFSETQ. The CDR3 is made up of 16 amino acids. CDR3 in amino acids: CASSLTGQGAHNEQFF. In DNA, the CDR3 is TGCGCCAGCAGCCTTACAGGACAGGGGGCCCACAATGAGCAGTTCTTC.

V and J are TRBV7-9 and TRBJ1-3; D is uncertain. Germline V gene data show CDR1 as SEHNR and CDR2 as FQNEAQ (reference sequence). This CDR3 spans 14 amino acids. The germline V and J ends were trimmed by 5 bases and 4 bases, with 12 bases remaining between them. The CDR3 spells CASSQGGSGNTIYF. As DNA, the CDR3 is TGTGCCAGCAGCCAAGGAGGCTCCGGAAACACCATATATTTT.